Described below is a single T cell receptor beta chain sequence and its context. This sample is drawn from a study of control samples from healthy donors and cancer patients. Trimming cost V 7 bases and J 1 base; bases outside gene matches: 4. The CDR3 is 15 residues long. The germline CDR1 and CDR2 sequences are SNHLY and FYNNEI. Here immunoSEQ multiplex PCR was the method, and the copy in TCRdb shows in-frame clones only, minus some. The repertoire holds 90,000 to 120,000 clones, with about 80% as singletons. The chain couples TRBV2 to TRBJ1-5; 10 bases are a match to TRBD1. The clonotype originates from a young man in good health. The sequencing input was blood. Written as DNA, the CDR3 is TGTGCCAGCATGATGGACAGGGGGAGCAATCAGCCCCAGCATTTT. It specifies CASMMDRGSNQPQHF.